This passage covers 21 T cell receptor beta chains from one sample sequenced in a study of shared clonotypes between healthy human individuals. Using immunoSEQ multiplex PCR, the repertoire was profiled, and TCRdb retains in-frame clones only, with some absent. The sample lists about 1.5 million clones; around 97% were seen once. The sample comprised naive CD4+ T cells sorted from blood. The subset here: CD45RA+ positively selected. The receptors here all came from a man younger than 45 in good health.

The CDR3 protein is CASSLEPAGGSGTGELFF. For the CDR3, the DNA is TGCGCCAGCAGCTTGGAGCCAGCGGGGGGATCAGGCACCGGGGAGCTGTTTTTT. This chain joins TRBV5-1 and TRBJ2-2; TRBD2 matches at 9 bases. CDR3 length: 18 amino acids. V was pared by 0 bases and J by 4 bases, with 10 bases of the junction left unmatched. Germline values: CDR1 SGHRS, CDR2 YFSETQ.

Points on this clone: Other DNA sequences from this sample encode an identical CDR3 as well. CDR3 sequence reads: CSVLISYEQYF. In DNA, the CDR3 is TGCAGCGTTCTGATCTCCTACGAGCAGTACTTC. V and J are TRBV29-1 and TRBJ2-7; D is uncertain. The germline V gene encodes CDR1 SQVTM and CDR2 ANQGSEA. This CDR3 has 11 amino acids. V lost 5 bases and J 0 bases, leaving 5 bases between the germline ends.

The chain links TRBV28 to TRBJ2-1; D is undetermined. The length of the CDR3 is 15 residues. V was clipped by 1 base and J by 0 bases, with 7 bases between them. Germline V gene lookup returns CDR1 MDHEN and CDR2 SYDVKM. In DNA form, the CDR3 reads TGTGCCAGCAGTTTATTGTGGAGCTCCTACAATGAGCAGTTCTTC. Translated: CASSLLWSSYNEQFF. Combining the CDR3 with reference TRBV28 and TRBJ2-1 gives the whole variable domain DVKVTQSSRYLVKRTGEKVFLECVQDMDHENMFWYRQDPGLGLRLIYFSYDVKMKEKGDIPEGYSVSREKKERFSLILESASTNQTSMYLCASSLLWSSYNEQFFGPGTRLTVL.

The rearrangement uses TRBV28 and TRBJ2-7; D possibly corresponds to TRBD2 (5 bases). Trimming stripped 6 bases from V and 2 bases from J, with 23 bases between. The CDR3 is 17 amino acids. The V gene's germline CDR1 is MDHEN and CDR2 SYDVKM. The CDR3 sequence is CASSLQWLDFSTYEQYF. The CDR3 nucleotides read TGTGCCAGCAGCCTGCAATGGCTGGACTTTAGTACCTACGAGCAGTACTTC.

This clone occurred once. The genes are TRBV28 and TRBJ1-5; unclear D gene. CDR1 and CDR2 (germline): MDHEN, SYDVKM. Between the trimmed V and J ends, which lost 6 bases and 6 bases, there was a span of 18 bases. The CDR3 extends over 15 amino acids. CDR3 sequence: CASRERGPGFQPQHF. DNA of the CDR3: TGTGCCAGCAGAGAGAGAGGACCAGGCTTTCAGCCCCAGCATTTT.

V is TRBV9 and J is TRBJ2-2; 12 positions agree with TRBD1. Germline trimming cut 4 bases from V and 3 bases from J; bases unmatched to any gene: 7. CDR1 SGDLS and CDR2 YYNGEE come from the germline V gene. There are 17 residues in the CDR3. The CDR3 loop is CASSLRDRGLDTGELFF. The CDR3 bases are TGTGCCAGCAGCCTCCGGGACAGGGGGCTGGACACCGGGGAGCTGTTTTTT.

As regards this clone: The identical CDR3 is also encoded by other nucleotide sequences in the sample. The CDR3 coding sequence is TGCGCCAGCAGCTTGGGATCCCAAGAGACCCAGTACTTC. Protein sequence: CASSLGSQETQYF. V usage is TRBV5-1 and J usage is TRBJ2-5; no clear D gene. V was trimmed by 0 bases and J by 1 base, leaving 4 bases between them. The CDR3 consists of 13 residues. Per the germline V gene, CDR1 is SGHRS and CDR2 is YFSETQ.

This chain's CDR3 is CSVEGLGDGRYEQYF. The CDR3, as DNA: TGCAGCGTTGAAGGTCTAGGGGACGGACGCTACGAGCAGTACTTC. The chain joins TRBV29-1 to TRBJ2-7, with D perhaps matching TRBD1 or TRBD2 (5 bases each). V dropped 1 base and J dropped 3 bases, with 16 bases sitting between them. The CDR3 contains 15 residues. Germline CDR1 SQVTM, CDR2 ANQGSEA.

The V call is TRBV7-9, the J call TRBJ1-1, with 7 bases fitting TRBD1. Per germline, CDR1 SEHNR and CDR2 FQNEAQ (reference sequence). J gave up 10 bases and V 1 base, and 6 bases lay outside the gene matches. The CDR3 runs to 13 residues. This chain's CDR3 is CASSLGQGGRAFF. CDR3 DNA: TGTGCCAGCAGCTTAGGACAGGGAGGTCGAGCTTTCTTT.

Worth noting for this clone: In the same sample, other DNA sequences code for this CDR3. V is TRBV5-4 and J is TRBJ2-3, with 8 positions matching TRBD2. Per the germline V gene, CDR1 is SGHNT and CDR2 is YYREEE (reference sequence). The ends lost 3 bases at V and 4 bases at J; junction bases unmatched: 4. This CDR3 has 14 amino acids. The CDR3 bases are TGTGCCAGCAGCTCGGGGGGGACGCCAGATACGCAGTATTTT. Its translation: CASSSGGTPDTQYF.

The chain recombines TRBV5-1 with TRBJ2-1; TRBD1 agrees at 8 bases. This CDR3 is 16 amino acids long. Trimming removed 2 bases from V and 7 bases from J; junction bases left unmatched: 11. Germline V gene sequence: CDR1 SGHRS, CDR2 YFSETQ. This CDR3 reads CASSFFRQGAGNEQFF. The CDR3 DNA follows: TGCGCCAGCAGCTTCTTTCGGCAGGGGGCGGGAAATGAGCAGTTCTTC.

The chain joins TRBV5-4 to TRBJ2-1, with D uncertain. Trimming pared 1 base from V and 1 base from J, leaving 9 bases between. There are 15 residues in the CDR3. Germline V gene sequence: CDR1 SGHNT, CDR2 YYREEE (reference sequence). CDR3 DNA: TGTGCCAGCAGCTTGTTCGAGGAGTCCTACAATGAGCAGTTCTTC. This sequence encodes CASSLFEESYNEQFF.

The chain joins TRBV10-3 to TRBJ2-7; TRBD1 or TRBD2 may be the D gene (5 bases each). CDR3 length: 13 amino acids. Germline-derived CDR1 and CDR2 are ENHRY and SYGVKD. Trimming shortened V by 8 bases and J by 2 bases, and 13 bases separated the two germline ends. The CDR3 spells CAISGPDAYEQYF. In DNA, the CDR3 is TGTGCCATCTCGGGGCCGGACGCCTACGAGCAGTACTTC.

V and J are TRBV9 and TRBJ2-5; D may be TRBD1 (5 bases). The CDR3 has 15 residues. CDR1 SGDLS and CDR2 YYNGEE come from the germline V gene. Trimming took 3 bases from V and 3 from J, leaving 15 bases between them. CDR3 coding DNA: TGTGCCAGCAGCGCCCTGGGGCGGCCGGAAGAGACCCAGTACTTC. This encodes CASSALGRPEETQYF.

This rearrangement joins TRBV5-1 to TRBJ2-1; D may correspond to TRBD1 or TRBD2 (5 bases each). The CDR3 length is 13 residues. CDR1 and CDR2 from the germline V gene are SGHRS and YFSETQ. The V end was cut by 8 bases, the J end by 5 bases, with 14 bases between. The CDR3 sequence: CASFQGAHNEQFF. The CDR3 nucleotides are TGCGCCAGTTTCCAGGGAGCACACAATGAGCAGTTCTTC.

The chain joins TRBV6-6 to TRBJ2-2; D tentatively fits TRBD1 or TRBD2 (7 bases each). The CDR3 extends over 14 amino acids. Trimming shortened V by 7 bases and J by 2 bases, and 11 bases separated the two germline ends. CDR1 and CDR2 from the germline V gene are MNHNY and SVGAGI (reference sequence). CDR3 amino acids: CASKRDSNTGELFF. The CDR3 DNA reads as TGTGCCAGCAAGCGGGACAGCAACACCGGGGAGCTGTTTTTT.

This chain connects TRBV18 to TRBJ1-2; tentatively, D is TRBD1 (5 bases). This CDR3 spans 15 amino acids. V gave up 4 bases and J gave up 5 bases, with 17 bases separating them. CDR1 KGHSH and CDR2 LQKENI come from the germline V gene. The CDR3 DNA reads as TGTGCCAGCTCACAATCACAGGTGGCGGAATATGGCTACACCTTC. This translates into CASSQSQVAEYGYTF.

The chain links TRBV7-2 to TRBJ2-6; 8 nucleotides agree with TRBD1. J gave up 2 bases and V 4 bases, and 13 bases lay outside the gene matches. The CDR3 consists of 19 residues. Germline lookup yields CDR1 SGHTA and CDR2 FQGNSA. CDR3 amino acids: CASSSHRTGYYTGANVLTF. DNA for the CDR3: TGTGCCAGCAGCTCCCACCGGACAGGGTACTATACTGGGGCCAACGTCCTGACTTTC.

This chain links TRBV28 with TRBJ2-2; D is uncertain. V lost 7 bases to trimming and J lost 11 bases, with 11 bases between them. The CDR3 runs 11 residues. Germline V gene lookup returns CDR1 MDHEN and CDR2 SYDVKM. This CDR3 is CASKSGLELFF. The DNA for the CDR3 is TGTGCCAGCAAATCCGGCCTCGAGCTGTTTTTT. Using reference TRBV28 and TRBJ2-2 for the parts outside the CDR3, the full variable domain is DVKVTQSSRYLVKRTGEKVFLECVQDMDHENMFWYRQDPGLGLRLIYFSYDVKMKEKGDIPEGYSVSREKKERFSLILESASTNQTSMYLCASKSGLELFFGEGSRLTVL.

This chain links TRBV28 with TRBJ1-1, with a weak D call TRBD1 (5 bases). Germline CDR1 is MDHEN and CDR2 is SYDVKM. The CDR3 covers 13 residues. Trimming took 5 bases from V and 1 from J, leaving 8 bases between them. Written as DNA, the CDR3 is TGTGCCAGCAGTACGACAGAGAACACTGAAGCTTTCTTT. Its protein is CASSTTENTEAFF.

In DNA form, the CDR3 reads TGTGCCAGCTCACCACGACAGGGAGGGAACACCGGGGAGCTGTTTTTT. Its protein is CASSPRQGGNTGELFF. The chain combines TRBV18 with TRBJ2-2, with TRBD1 as a possible D gene (7 bases). The V gene lost 1 base and the J gene lost 1 base, with 10 bases spanning the gap. This CDR3 spans 16 amino acids. Germline loops: CDR1 KGHSH, CDR2 LQKENI.